The rows below give T cell receptor beta chains drawn from one sample of a study of blood T cell repertoires in COVID-19. Assay: immunoSEQ multiplex PCR; the TCRdb copy retains only in-frame clones and omits some. Of about 190,000 clones listed, around nine tenths were seen once; the top ten hold about 0.96%. Sequencing was performed on peripheral blood. The source is a woman between 18 and 30 years old who had recovered from COVID-19. The CDR3 runs from the conserved cysteine through the conserved F or W. The D gene is left open where the match is weak. Expanded clones are given a class, and other clones once, few, many or no size at all.

d_call	clone_size	v_call	j_call	cdr3_aa	cdr3_nt
TRBD1	-	TRBV7-2	TRBJ1-2	CASSRGQGRIFYGYTF	TGTGCCAGCAGCCGCGGACAGGGGAGGATTTTCTATGGCTACACCTTC
-	-	TRBV7-2	TRBJ1-1	CASRRENVNTEAFF	TGTGCCAGCAGAAGGGAGAACGTGAACACTGAAGCTTTCTTT
TRBD1	-	TRBV27	TRBJ1-6	CASSKSGQLNSPLHF	TGTGCCAGCAGTAAATCGGGACAGCTAAATTCACCCCTCCACTTT
TRBD2	-	TRBV4-1	TRBJ2-3	CASTRGLAGASTDTQYF	TGCGCCAGCACCAGGGGACTAGCGGGGGCCTCCACAGATACGCAGTATTTT
-	-	TRBV3-1/TRBV3-2	TRBJ1-6	CASSQNRDSPLHF	TGTGCCAGCAGCCAAAACAGGGATTCACCCCTCCACTTT
-	-	TRBV9	TRBJ2-1	CASSVEGLLYNEQFF	TGTGCCAGCAGCGTAGAGGGGCTACTCTACAATGAGCAGTTCTTC
-	-	TRBV12-3/TRBV12-4	TRBJ2-7	CASTPGDEQYF	TGTGCCAGCACTCCAGGGGACGAGCAGTACTTC
TRBD2	-	TRBV5-1	TRBJ2-3	CASRPSGSGTDTQYF	TGCGCCAGCAGACCTAGCGGGAGTGGTACAGATACGCAGTATTTT
-	-	TRBV20-1	TRBJ1-2	CSASEAGYTF	TGCAGTGCCTCCGAGGCAGGCTACACCTTC
TRBD1	-	TRBV6-6	TRBJ2-7	CASRVGQGFEQYF	TGTGCCAGCAGGGTTGGACAGGGCTTCGAGCAGTACTTC
TRBD2	-	TRBV11-3	TRBJ2-1	CASSFRGLAEQFF	TGTGCCAGCAGCTTTCGTGGACTAGCGGAGCAGTTCTTC
-	-	TRBV6-1	TRBJ2-2	CASSEAGIGELFF	TGTGCCAGCAGTGAGGCAGGGATCGGGGAGCTGTTTTTT
TRBD1	-	TRBV7-6	TRBJ2-7	CASSLGQGAYEQYF	TGTGCCAGCAGCTTAGGACAGGGGGCGTACGAGCAGTACTTC
TRBD1	-	TRBV18	TRBJ1-1	CASSRTGGTEAFF	TGTGCCAGCTCTCGCACAGGGGGGACTGAAGCTTTCTTT
TRBD1	few	TRBV2	TRBJ1-1	CAGTGQMNTEAFF	TGTGCCGGCACGGGACAGATGAACACTGAAGCTTTCTTT
TRBD2	-	TRBV10-3	TRBJ2-7	CAISAGTSGGSYEQYF	TGTGCCATCAGCGCGGGGACTAGCGGGGGGTCCTACGAGCAGTACTTC
TRBD1	-	TRBV4-2	TRBJ2-6	CASSQRQGLSGANVLTF	TGTGCCAGCAGCCAGAGACAGGGTCTCTCTGGGGCCAACGTCCTGACTTTC
-	-	TRBV5-1	TRBJ2-3	CASSPGQTNTDTQYF	TGCGCCAGCAGCCCCGGACAGACGAACACAGATACGCAGTATTTT
-	-	TRBV5-1	TRBJ2-1	CASSLVPGEGEQFF	TGCGCCAGCAGCTTGGTCCCAGGGGAGGGTGAGCAGTTCTTC
TRBD1	once	TRBV29-1	TRBJ1-6	CSAGGDRVYNSPLHF	TGCAGCGCAGGGGGAGACAGGGTATATAATTCACCCCTCCACTTT
TRBD2	-	TRBV13	TRBJ2-1	CASSPTEASGGYNEQFF	TGTGCCAGCAGCCCCACCGAGGCTAGCGGGGGTTACAATGAGCAGTTCTTC
-	-	TRBV9	TRBJ2-1	CASSARTDRNEQFF	TGTGCCAGCAGCGCTCGGACAGATCGGAATGAGCAGTTCTTC
TRBD1	-	TRBV6-2/TRBV6-3	TRBJ1-2	CASSYSTDRGRGAGYTF	TGTGCCAGCAGTTACTCGACAGACAGGGGGCGAGGGGCCGGCTACACCTTC
-	-	TRBV4-3	TRBJ2-2	CASSQGQGGGELFF	TGCGCCAGCAGCCAAGGACAGGGAGGCGGGGAGCTGTTTTTT
-	-	TRBV5-4	TRBJ1-1	CASSRGDTEAFF	TGTGCCAGCAGCCGGGGGGACACTGAAGCTTTCTTT
TRBD1	few	TRBV23-1	TRBJ2-2	CASSQRGRGTGELFF	TGCGCCAGCAGTCAAAGGGGGCGCGGCACCGGGGAGCTGTTTTTT
-	-	TRBV2	TRBJ1-3	CASSEARLSSGNTIYF	TGTGCCAGCAGTGAAGCCAGGCTGAGCTCTGGAAACACCATATATTTT
-	-	TRBV20-1	TRBJ1-2	CSASPGGYTF	TGCAGTGCTTCGCCGGGTGGCTACACCTTC
-	few	TRBV4-2	TRBJ1-1	CASSHPNTEAFF	TGTGCCAGCAGCCATCCAAACACTGAAGCTTTCTTT
TRBD2	once	TRBV15	TRBJ2-3	CATSGLAGGTDTQYF	TGTGCCACGAGCGGACTAGCGGGGGGCACAGATACGCAGTATTTT
TRBD2	-	TRBV9	TRBJ2-7	CASSVAGLADYEQYF	TGTGCCAGCAGCGTCGCGGGACTAGCAGACTACGAGCAGTACTTC
-	-	TRBV27	TRBJ2-1	CASSLSQGNEQFF	TGTGCCAGCAGTTTGTCACAGGGCAATGAGCAGTTCTTC
-	-	TRBV7-8	TRBJ2-1	CASSLALAASSYNEQFF	TGTGCCAGCAGCTTAGCGTTGGCTGCAAGCTCCTACAATGAGCAGTTCTTC
-	-	TRBV18	TRBJ1-1	CASSPWEGTNTEAFF	TGTGCCAGCTCACCATGGGAGGGCACGAACACTGAAGCTTTCTTT
-	once	TRBV3-1/TRBV3-2	TRBJ2-5	CASNGQGSGRALETQYF	TGTGCCAGCAATGGACAGGGGAGCGGGAGGGCCTTGGAGACCCAGTACTTC
-	-	TRBV9	TRBJ1-1	CASSALGRAATEAFF	TGTGCCAGCAGCGCCCTGGGCAGGGCAGCCACTGAAGCTTTCTTT
-	-	TRBV24-1	TRBJ2-2	CATSDLPPANTGELFF	TGTGCCACCAGTGATTTGCCGCCAGCGAACACCGGGGAGCTGTTTTTT
-	-	TRBV6-6	TRBJ1-2	CASSLATGIGYTF	TGTGCCAGCAGTCTCGCGACAGGAATTGGCTACACCTTC
TRBD1	-	TRBV6-6	TRBJ1-1	CASRTGQSTEAFF	TGTGCCAGCAGGACGGGACAGAGCACTGAAGCTTTCTTT
-	-	TRBV13	TRBJ1-1	CASSLPSEMNTEAFF	TGTGCCAGCAGCTTACCCAGCGAGATGAACACTGAAGCTTTCTTT
-	once	TRBV19	TRBJ2-1	CASSIGGGLYNEQFF	TGTGCCAGTAGTATAGGCGGGGGCCTCTACAATGAGCAGTTCTTC
-	-	TRBV5-6	TRBJ1-2	CASSLDRESGYTF	TGTGCCAGCAGCCTAGACAGAGAAAGTGGCTACACCTTC